These 28 T cell receptor beta chains came from one sample sequenced in a study of blood T cell repertoires in COVID-19. Generated by immunoSEQ multiplex PCR, the TCRdb table keeps only in-frame clones and is missing some. In the table there are about 330,000 clones, roughly 87% of which are singletons. The specimen sequenced was PBMCs or T cells enriched from blood (not recorded which). These receptors were taken from a woman in her 30s who had recovered from COVID-19.

The genes are TRBV7-2 and TRBJ1-5; 7 positions match TRBD1. Germline CDR1 and CDR2: SGHTA and FQGNSA. The J segment lost 5 bases and the V segment lost 5 bases, leaving 18 bases of the junction unmatched. The CDR3 is made up of 18 amino acids. The CDR3 loop is CASSPWTGEEMDYQPQHF. CDR3 nucleotide sequence: TGTGCCAGCAGCCCATGGACAGGCGAAGAAATGGATTATCAGCCCCAGCATTTT.

The rearrangement uses TRBV9 and TRBJ2-1; TRBD2 might be the D (5 bases). CDR3 length equals 15 residues. CDR1 is SGDLS and CDR2 is YYNGEE in the germline V gene. Deletions cut 5 bases from V and 6 bases from J, with 18 bases between. Here the CDR3 reads CASSQKGVPSNEQFF. In DNA form, the CDR3 reads TGTGCCAGCAGTCAAAAGGGAGTGCCCTCCAATGAGCAGTTCTTC.

The chain employs TRBV2 and TRBJ1-1, with TRBD1 identical over 8 bases. The length of the CDR3 is 12 residues. CDR1 and CDR2 (germline): SNHLY, FYNNEI. J gave up 7 bases and V 6 bases, and 4 bases lay outside the gene matches. The CDR3 region is CASSSGGREAFF. CDR3 sequence (DNA): TGTGCCAGCAGCTCAGGGGGCCGTGAAGCTTTCTTT.

This sequence joins TRBV18 and TRBJ1-1, with no clear D. The germline V gene encodes CDR1 KGHSH and CDR2 LQKENI. This CDR3 is 16 amino acids long. Trimming pared 5 bases from V and 1 base from J, leaving 17 bases between. The CDR3, as DNA: TGTGCCAGCTCAGCGCCGGGTCCCCCGGCGAACACTGAAGCTTTCTTT. Protein: CASSAPGPPANTEAFF.

This CDR3 reads CASSPRGGGSYEQYF. CDR3 nucleotide sequence: TGTGCCAGCAGTCCCCGGGGCGGGGGCTCCTACGAGCAGTACTTC. This sequence joins TRBV6-5 and TRBJ2-7; 7 positions match TRBD2. From germline, CDR1 is MNHEY and CDR2 SVGAGI. The CDR3 is 15 amino acids. Unmatched junction bases numbered 7, after V lost 5 bases and J lost 0 bases.

The V and J genes are TRBV19 and TRBJ1-2; D might be TRBD1 (6 bases). This CDR3 contains 18 residues. CDR1 and CDR2 (germline): LNHDA, SQIVND (reference sequence). V lost 3 bases, J lost 7 bases, and 27 bases lay in between. CDR3 residues: CASSILLLGRQVRLGYTF. The DNA for the CDR3 is TGTGCCAGTAGTATCCTCCTCCTCGGAAGACAGGTACGACTTGGCTACACCTTC.

The CDR3, as DNA: TGTGCCAGCAGCCAAGATCGGGGGAACAGAGCCAGGTACGGCTATGGCTACACCTTC. It codes for CASSQDRGNRARYGYGYTF. The chain has TRBV3-1 (or the pseudogene TRBV3-2) and TRBJ1-2; a possible D gene is TRBD1 (5 bases). This CDR3 comprises 19 residues. Trimming removed 0 bases from V and 4 bases from J, with 24 bases in between. Germline V gives CDR1 LGHDT, CDR2 YNNKEL (reference sequence).

This clone was seen only a few times. The chain is built from TRBV4-3 and TRBJ1-1; maybe TRBD1 (6 bases). Trimming took off 0 bases at V and 2 bases at J, with 7 bases between the two ends. CDR3 length: 14 amino acids. In germline, CDR1 is LGHNA, CDR2 YSLEER. As DNA, the CDR3 is TGCGCCAGCAGCCAAGAGGGACACAACACTGAAGCTTTCTTT. Its protein product is CASSQEGHNTEAFF.

The V gene is TRBV27, the J gene TRBJ1-6, with 8 bases matching TRBD1. V was pared by 3 bases and J by 6 bases, with 4 bases of the junction left unmatched. CDR1 is MNHEY and CDR2 is SMNVEV in the germline V gene (reference sequence). The length of the CDR3 is 15 residues. The CDR3 sequence: CASSLVQGANSPLHF. CDR3 sequence (DNA): TGTGCCAGCAGTTTGGTTCAGGGGGCTAATTCACCCCTCCACTTT.

This clone was observed a few times. V is TRBV5-1 and J is TRBJ2-3; 7 bases are a match to TRBD2. Germline CDR1 reads SGHRS; CDR2 reads YFSETQ. V trimming: 4 bases; J trimming: 0 bases; junction bases outside the gene matches: 5. This CDR3 has 15 amino acids. The DNA for the CDR3 is TGCGCCAGCAGCCCACTAGCGACTAGCACAGATACGCAGTATTTT. Protein: CASSPLATSTDTQYF.

The genes are TRBV19 and TRBJ1-2; a weak D match, TRBD1 (6 bases). Trimming shortened V by 3 bases and J by 2 bases, and 7 bases separated the two germline ends. This CDR3 is built from 13 residues. CDR1 is LNHDA, CDR2 SQIVND, per germline (reference sequence). Here the CDR3 reads CASSMQGNYGYTF. CDR3 DNA: TGTGCCAGTAGTATGCAGGGGAACTATGGCTACACCTTC. The full variable domain, its missing parts supplied by reference TRBV19 and TRBJ1-2, is DGGITQSPKYLFRKEGQNVTLSCEQNLNHDAMYWYRQDPGQGLRLIYYSQIVNDFQKGDIAEGYSVSREKKESFPLTVTSAQKNPTAFYLCASSMQGNYGYTFGSGTRLTVV.

In its sample, this clone was seen once. The chain uses TRBV19 and TRBJ2-1; D is perhaps TRBD2 (6 bases). V was pared by 7 bases and J by 9 bases, with 10 bases between. CDR3 length: 11 residues. Germline CDR1 LNHDA, CDR2 SQIVND (reference sequence). The CDR3 spells CASTLGGEQFF. In nucleotides, the CDR3 is TGTGCCAGTACCCTGGGGGGTGAGCAGTTCTTC.

The chain joins TRBV9 to TRBJ2-1, with TRBD2 identical over 14 bases. There are 17 residues in the CDR3. Germline CDR1 is SGDLS and CDR2 is YYNGEE. The V gene end was trimmed by 4 bases and the J gene end by 8 bases; junction bases not matched to a gene: 11. The CDR3 nucleotides read TGTGCCAGCAGCATAAGACTAGCGGGGGGGCCTAACCATGAGCAGTTCTTC. The encoded protein is CASSIRLAGGPNHEQFF.

For this clone: This same CDR3 is encoded by further DNA sequences in the sample. The chain uses TRBV7-9 and TRBJ1-2; tentative D call: TRBD1 (5 bases). Per germline, CDR1 SEHNR and CDR2 FQNEAQ (reference sequence). The CDR3 has 14 amino acids. The V end was cut by 5 bases, the J end by 0 bases, with 10 bases between. CDR3 DNA: TGTGCCAGCAGCCCCGGGGGTGCTAACTATGGCTACACCTTC. The encoded protein is CASSPGGANYGYTF.

The rearrangement uses TRBV9 and TRBJ1-6; tentative D call: TRBD1 (6 bases). The CDR3 contains 16 residues. V was pared by 0 bases and J by 7 bases, with 14 bases between. Per the germline V gene, CDR1 is SGDLS and CDR2 is YYNGEE. CDR3 coding DNA: TGTGCCAGCAGCGTAGCCCAGGGGAACGCAAATTCACCCCTCCACTTT. Amino acids: CASSVAQGNANSPLHF.

The chain carries TRBV12-3 or TRBV12-4 and TRBJ1-1; D is undetermined. Trimming pared 4 bases from V and 3 bases from J, leaving 9 bases between. This CDR3 region has 13 residues. CDR3 amino acids: CASSSNRYTEAFF. The CDR3 nucleotides are TGTGCCAGCAGTTCCAACAGATACACTGAAGCTTTCTTT.

Only one count was recorded for this clone. The chain couples TRBV7-3 to TRBJ2-1; 13 nucleotides align to TRBD2. CDR1 SGHTA and CDR2 FQGTGA come from the germline V gene. The CDR3 has 16 residues. After removal of 5 bases from V and 7 bases from J, the junction contained 8 bases not matched to a gene. CDR3 in amino acids: CASSPRTSGGRNEQFF. The CDR3 region has the DNA TGTGCCAGCAGCCCGAGGACTAGCGGGGGCCGAAATGAGCAGTTCTTC.

V gene TRBV12-5 combines with J gene TRBJ2-3; 7 bases fit TRBD2. CDR3 length: 15 amino acids. The J segment lost 4 bases and the V segment lost 1 base, leaving 5 bases of the junction unmatched. Looked up from germline, CDR1 is LGHNT and CDR2 is FRNRAP. The CDR3 sequence is CASGLGLAFPDTQYF. Here the CDR3 DNA reads TGTGCTAGTGGTTTGGGACTAGCATTCCCAGATACGCAGTATTTT.

The chain recombines TRBV19 with TRBJ2-5; TRBD2 matches 11 bases. Unmatched junction bases numbered 3, after V lost 7 bases and J lost 2 bases. The CDR3 sequence is 14 residues long. Germline V gene lookup returns CDR1 LNHDA and CDR2 SQIVND (reference sequence). In DNA, the CDR3 is TGTGCCAGTACTAGCGGGGGGCAGCAAGAGACCCAGTACTTC. This translates into CASTSGGQQETQYF.

The chain recombines TRBV4-3 with TRBJ1-5, with TRBD1 identical over 8 bases. V trimming: 0 bases; J trimming: 7 bases; junction bases outside the gene matches: 11. Germline CDR1 reads LGHNA; CDR2 reads YSLEER. The CDR3 spans 17 residues. The CDR3, as DNA: TGCGCCAGCAGCCAAGATCGAACAGGACAGGGAGGCCAGCCCCAGCATTTT. Amino acid sequence: CASSQDRTGQGGQPQHF.

CDR3 residues: CASSPGDLDYGYTF. CDR3 bases: TGCGCCAGCAGCCCCGGAGACCTAGACTATGGCTACACCTTC. This chain connects TRBV5-1 to TRBJ1-2; D ambiguous. Deletions cut 4 bases from V and 3 bases from J, with 13 bases between. Germline loops: CDR1 SGHRS, CDR2 YFSETQ. The CDR3 consists of 14 residues.

The J gene is TRBJ1-1, the V gene TRBV6-1; no definite D call. CDR1 is MNHNS and CDR2 is SASEGT in the germline V gene. CDR3 length equals 12 residues. The germline V and J ends were trimmed by 2 bases and 11 bases, with 12 bases remaining between them. In DNA form, the CDR3 reads TGTGCCAGCAGTGAAATCATTCGGTGGGCTTTCTTT. It specifies CASSEIIRWAFF.

This rearrangement joins TRBV27 to TRBJ2-1, with TRBD2 matching over 9 bases. Germline V gene sequence: CDR1 MNHEY, CDR2 SMNVEV (reference sequence). With V trimmed by 10 bases and J by 4 bases, 11 bases remained unmatched. This CDR3 is built from 15 residues. The CDR3 DNA is TGTGCCACCCGGCTAGCGGGGACAATATACAATGAGCAGTTCTTC. Translation: CATRLAGTIYNEQFF.

This clone was detected a few times. The genes are TRBV5-4 and TRBJ1-1; TRBD1 matches at 8 bases. The junction had 4 bases not matched to a gene; V was cut back by 0 bases and J by 0 bases. The germline CDR1 and CDR2 sequences are SGHNT and YYREEE (reference sequence). The CDR3 loop spans 16 amino acids. The CDR3 reads CASSLGRDRLNTEAFF. The CDR3 DNA reads as TGTGCCAGCAGCTTGGGCCGGGACAGGTTGAACACTGAAGCTTTCTTT.

The chain recombines TRBV19 with TRBJ2-5, with 7 nucleotides matching TRBD2. This CDR3 has 18 amino acids. V was pared by 5 bases and J by 1 base, with 16 bases of the junction left unmatched. Germline lookup yields CDR1 LNHDA and CDR2 SQIVND (reference sequence). The CDR3: CASSPRLGRGRPQETQYF. The DNA of the CDR3 is TGTGCCAGTAGTCCCCGTCTGGGGCGGGGGAGACCCCAAGAGACCCAGTACTTC. The whole variable domain, filled in from reference TRBV19 and TRBJ2-5, reads DGGITQSPKYLFRKEGQNVTLSCEQNLNHDAMYWYRQDPGQGLRLIYYSQIVNDFQKGDIAEGYSVSREKKESFPLTVTSAQKNPTAFYLCASSPRLGRGRPQETQYFGPGTRLLVL.

The chain joins TRBV2 to TRBJ1-5; the match to TRBD1 covers 11 bases. In germline, CDR1 is SNHLY, CDR2 FYNNEI. CDR3 length equals 13 residues. V lost 8 bases to trimming and J lost 6 bases; unmatched junction nucleotides: 3. The CDR3 protein is CASGQGASQPQHF. Written as DNA, the CDR3 is TGTGCCAGCGGACAGGGGGCTAGTCAGCCCCAGCATTTT.

In its sample, this clone was seen many times. The chain recombines TRBV24-1 with TRBJ1-5, with 9 bases that match TRBD1. Germline V gene lookup returns CDR1 KGHDR and CDR2 SFDVKD. V was pared by 4 bases and J by 2 bases, with 2 bases of the junction left unmatched. This CDR3 has 15 amino acids. CDR3 sequence: CATSEGTGRNQPQHF. The CDR3 DNA reads as TGTGCCACCAGTGAGGGGACAGGGCGCAATCAGCCCCAGCATTTT.

V gene TRBV18 combines with J gene TRBJ1-1, with D possibly matching TRBD1 (6 bases). Trimming cost V 0 bases and J 2 bases, with 10 bases left between them. Germline V lookup: CDR1 KGHSH, CDR2 LQKENI. The CDR3 has 15 residues. The DNA of the CDR3 is TGTGCCAGCTCACCACCCTGGACAGCTAACACTGAAGCTTTCTTT. As protein: CASSPPWTANTEAFF. The full variable domain, its missing parts supplied by reference TRBV18 and TRBJ1-1, is NAGVMQNPRHLVRRRGQEARLRCSPMKGHSHVYWYRQLPEEGLKFMVYLQKENIIDESGMPKERFSAEFPKEGPSILRIQQVVRGDSAAYFCASSPPWTANTEAFFGQGTRLTVV.